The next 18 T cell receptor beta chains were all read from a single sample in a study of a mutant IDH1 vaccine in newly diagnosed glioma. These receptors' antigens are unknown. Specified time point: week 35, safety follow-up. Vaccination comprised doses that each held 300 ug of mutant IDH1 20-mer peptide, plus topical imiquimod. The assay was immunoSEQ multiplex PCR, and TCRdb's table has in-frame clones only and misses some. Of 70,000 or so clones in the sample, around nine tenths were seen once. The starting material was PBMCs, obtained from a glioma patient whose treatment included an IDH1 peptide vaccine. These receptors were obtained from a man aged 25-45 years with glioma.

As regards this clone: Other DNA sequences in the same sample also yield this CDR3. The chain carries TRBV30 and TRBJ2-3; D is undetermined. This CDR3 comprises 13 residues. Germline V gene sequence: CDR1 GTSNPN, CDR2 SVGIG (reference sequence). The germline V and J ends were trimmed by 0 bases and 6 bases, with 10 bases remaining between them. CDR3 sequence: CAWSVQGADTQYF. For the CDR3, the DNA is TGTGCCTGGAGTGTGCAAGGAGCTGATACGCAGTATTTT. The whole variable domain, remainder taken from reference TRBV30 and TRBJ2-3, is SQTIHQWPATLVQPVGSPLSLECTVEGTSNPNLYWYRQAAGRGLQLLFYSVGIGQISSEVPQNLSASRPQDRQFILSSKKLLLSDSGFYLCAWSVQGADTQYFGPGTRLTVL.

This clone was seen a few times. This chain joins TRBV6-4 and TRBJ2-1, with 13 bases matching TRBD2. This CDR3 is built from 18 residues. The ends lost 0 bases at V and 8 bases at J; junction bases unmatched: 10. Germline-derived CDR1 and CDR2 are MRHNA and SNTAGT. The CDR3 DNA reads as TGTGCCAGCAGTGACTCCCCTAGACTAGCGGGGGGCATGGATGAGCAGTTCTTC. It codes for CASSDSPRLAGGMDEQFF.

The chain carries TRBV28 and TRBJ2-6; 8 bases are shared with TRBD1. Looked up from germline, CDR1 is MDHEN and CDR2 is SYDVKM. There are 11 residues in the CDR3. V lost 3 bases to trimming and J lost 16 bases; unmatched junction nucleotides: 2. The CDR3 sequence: CASSFQGALTF. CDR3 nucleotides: TGTGCCAGCAGTTTTCAGGGGGCGCTGACTTTC.

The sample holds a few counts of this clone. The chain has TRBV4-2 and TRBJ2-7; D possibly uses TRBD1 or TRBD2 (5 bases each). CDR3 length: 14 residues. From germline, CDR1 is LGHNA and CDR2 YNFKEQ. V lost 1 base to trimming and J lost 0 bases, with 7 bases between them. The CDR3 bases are TGTGCCAGCAGCCAAGGGGACCCCTCCTACGAGCAGTACTTC. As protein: CASSQGDPSYEQYF.

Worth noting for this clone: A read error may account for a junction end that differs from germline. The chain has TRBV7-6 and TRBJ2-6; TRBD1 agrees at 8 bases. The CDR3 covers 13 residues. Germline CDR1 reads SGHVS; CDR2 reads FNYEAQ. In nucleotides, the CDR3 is TGTGCCAGCAGCTTAGGGCCTAGGACAGGGTTGGCTTTC. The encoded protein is CASSLGPRTGLAF.

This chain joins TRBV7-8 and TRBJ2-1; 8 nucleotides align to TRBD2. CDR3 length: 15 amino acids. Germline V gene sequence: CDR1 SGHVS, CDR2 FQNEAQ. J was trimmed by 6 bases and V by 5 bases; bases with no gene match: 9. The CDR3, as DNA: TGTGCCAGCAGCAGGGTGGGCGGGGGGTTCAATGAGCAGTTCTTC. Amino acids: CASSRVGGGFNEQFF.

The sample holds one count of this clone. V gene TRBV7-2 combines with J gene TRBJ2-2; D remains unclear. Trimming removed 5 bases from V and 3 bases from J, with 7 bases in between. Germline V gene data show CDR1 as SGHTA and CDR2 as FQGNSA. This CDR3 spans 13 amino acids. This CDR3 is CASSAQYTGELFF. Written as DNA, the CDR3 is TGTGCCAGCAGCGCCCAGTACACCGGGGAGCTGTTTTTT. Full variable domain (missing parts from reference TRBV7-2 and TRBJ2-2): GAGVSQSPSNKVTEKGKDVELRCDPISGHTALYWYRQSLGQGLEFLIYFQGNSAPDKSGLPSDRFSAERTGGSVSTLTIQRTQQEDSAVYLCASSAQYTGELFFGEGSRLTVL.

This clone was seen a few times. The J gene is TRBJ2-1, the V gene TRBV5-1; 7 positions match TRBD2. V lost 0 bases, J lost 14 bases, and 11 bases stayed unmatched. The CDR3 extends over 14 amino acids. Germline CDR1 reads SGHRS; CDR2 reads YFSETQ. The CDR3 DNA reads TGCGCCAGCAGCTTGGGAACTCCACTAGCGTTTGAGTTCTTC. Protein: CASSLGTPLAFEFF.

CDR3 bases: TGTGCCAGCAGCAAAGGGCCAGGGCTCAATCAGCCCCAGCATTTT. Amino acid sequence: CASSKGPGLNQPQHF. The chain links TRBV21-1 to TRBJ1-5; TRBD1 is taken as the D call from the table, unchecked against the DNA. TRBV21-1 is termed a pseudogene. This CDR3 has 15 residues.

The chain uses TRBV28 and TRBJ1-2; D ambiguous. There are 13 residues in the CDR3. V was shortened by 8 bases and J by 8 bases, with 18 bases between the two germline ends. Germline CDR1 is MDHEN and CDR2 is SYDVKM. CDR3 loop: CASSTGQVRGYTF. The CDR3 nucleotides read TGTGCCAGCTCGACCGGGCAGGTTCGGGGCTACACCTTC.

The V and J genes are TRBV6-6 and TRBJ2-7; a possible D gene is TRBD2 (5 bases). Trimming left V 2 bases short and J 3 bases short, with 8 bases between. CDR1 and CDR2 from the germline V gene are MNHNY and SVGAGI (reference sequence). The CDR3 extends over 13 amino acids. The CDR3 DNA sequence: TGTGCCAGCAGTTACGGGGAGCACTACGAGCAGTACTTC. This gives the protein CASSYGEHYEQYF.

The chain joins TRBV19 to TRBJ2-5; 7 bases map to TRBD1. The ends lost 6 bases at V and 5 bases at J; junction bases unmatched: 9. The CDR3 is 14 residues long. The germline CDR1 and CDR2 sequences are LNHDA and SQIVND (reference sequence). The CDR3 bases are TGTGCCAGTAGCCTAGGGGGCCGGGTGGAGACCCAGTACTTC. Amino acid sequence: CASSLGGRVETQYF. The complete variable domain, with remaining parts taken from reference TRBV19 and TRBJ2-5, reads DGGITQSPKYLFRKEGQNVTLSCEQNLNHDAMYWYRQDPGQGLRLIYYSQIVNDFQKGDIAEGYSVSREKKESFPLTVTSAQKNPTAFYLCASSLGGRVETQYFGPGTRLLVL.

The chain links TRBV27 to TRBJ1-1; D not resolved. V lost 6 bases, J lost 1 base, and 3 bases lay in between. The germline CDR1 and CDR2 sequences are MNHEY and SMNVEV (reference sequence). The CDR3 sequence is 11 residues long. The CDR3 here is CASRQNTEAFF. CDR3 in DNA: TGTGCCAGCAGACAGAACACTGAAGCTTTCTTT.

The CDR3 coding sequence is TGTGCCAGCAGTTTAGGGGACCGGCCCAATACGCAGTATTTT. This encodes CASSLGDRPNTQYF. The V and J genes are TRBV28 and TRBJ2-3; D tentatively fits TRBD1 or TRBD2 (5 bases each). The CDR3 loop spans 14 amino acids. CDR1 MDHEN and CDR2 SYDVKM come from the germline V gene. Trimming took off 2 bases at V and 7 bases at J, with 13 bases between the two ends.

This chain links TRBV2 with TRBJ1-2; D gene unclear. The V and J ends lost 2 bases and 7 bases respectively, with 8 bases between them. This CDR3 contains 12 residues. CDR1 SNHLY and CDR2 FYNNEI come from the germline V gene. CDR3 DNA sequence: TGTGCCAGCAGTGAAACTCTAGGTGGCTACACCTTC. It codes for CASSETLGGYTF. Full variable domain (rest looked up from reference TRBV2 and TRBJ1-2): EPEVTQTPSHQVTQMGQEVILRCVPISNHLYFYWYRQILGQKVEFLVSFYNNEISEKSEIFDDQFSVERPDGSNFTLKIRSTKLEDSAMYFCASSETLGGYTFGSGTRLTVV.

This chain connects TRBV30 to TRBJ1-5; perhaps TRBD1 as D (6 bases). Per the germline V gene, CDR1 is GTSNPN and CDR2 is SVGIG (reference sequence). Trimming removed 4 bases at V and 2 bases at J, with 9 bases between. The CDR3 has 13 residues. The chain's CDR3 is CAWTEGGNQPQHF. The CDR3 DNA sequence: TGTGCCTGGACGGAGGGGGGCAATCAGCCCCAGCATTTT.

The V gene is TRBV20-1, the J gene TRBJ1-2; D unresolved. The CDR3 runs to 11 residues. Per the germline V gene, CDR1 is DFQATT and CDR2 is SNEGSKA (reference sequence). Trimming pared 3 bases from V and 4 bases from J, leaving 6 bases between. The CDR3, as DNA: TGCAGTGCTAGGTCAGTCTATGGCTACACCTTC. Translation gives CSARSVYGYTF.

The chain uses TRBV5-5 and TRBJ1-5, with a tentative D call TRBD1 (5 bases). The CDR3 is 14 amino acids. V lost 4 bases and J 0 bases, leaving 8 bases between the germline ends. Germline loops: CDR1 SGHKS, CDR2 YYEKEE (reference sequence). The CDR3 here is CASSPRGSNQPQHF. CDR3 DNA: TGTGCCAGCAGCCCTAGGGGTAGCAATCAGCCCCAGCATTTT.